This passage covers 23 T cell receptor beta chains from one sample sequenced in a study of PD-1 blockade in classical Hodgkin lymphoma. Sequenced by immunoSEQ multiplex PCR; TCRdb stores in-frame clones only, minus some. Found here are 3,500 to 5,000 clones, roughly 77% of them singletons; the top ten hold around an eighth. Described time point: newly diagnosed, previously untreated cHL patient sample. It was by magnetic negative selection that CD8+ T cells were isolated from thawed PBMCs. The sequencing input was CD8+ T cells from blood. The receptors shown here come from a human donor with classical Hodgkin lymphoma.

The CDR3 DNA reads TGTGCCACGGCCAGACCGCAAGGGGAGCAGTTCTTC. Translating gives CATARPQGEQFF. This chain links TRBV6-5 with TRBJ2-1; the D is unclear. Germline loops: CDR1 MNHEY, CDR2 SVGAGI. Trimming pared 10 bases from V and 10 bases from J, leaving 17 bases between. CDR3 size: 12 residues.

The V and J genes are TRBV5-4 and TRBJ1-2; no reliable D call. Germline lookup yields CDR1 SGHNT and CDR2 YYREEE (reference sequence). The CDR3 extends over 15 amino acids. V was trimmed by 0 bases and J by 2 bases, leaving 11 bases between them. For the CDR3, the DNA is TGTGCCAGCAGCTTGGGCGTCGGGGAAAACTATGGCTACACCTTC. Encoded protein: CASSLGVGENYGYTF. The full variable domain, completed using reference TRBV5-4 and TRBJ1-2, is ETGVTQSPTHLIKTRGQQVTLRCSSQSGHNTVSWYQQALGQGPQFIFQYYREEENGRGNFPPRFSGLQFPNYSSELNVNALELDDSALYLCASSLGVGENYGYTFGSGTRLTVV.

V usage is TRBV28 and J usage is TRBJ2-7; 8 bases map to TRBD2. Germline V lookup: CDR1 MDHEN, CDR2 SYDVKM. The ends lost 6 bases at V and 4 bases at J; junction bases unmatched: 11. The CDR3 length is 15 residues. CDR3 DNA: TGTGCCAGCAGCGCCCCGACTAGCGAGCCTTACGAGCAGTACTTC. It is translated as CASSAPTSEPYEQYF.

The CDR3 DNA reads as TGCAGCGCCTTAAAGGTCGAGGAGGAGCAGTACTTC. Amino acids: CSALKVEEEQYF. This chain links TRBV29-1 with TRBJ2-7; no reliable D call. V gave up 7 bases and J gave up 7 bases, with 17 bases separating them. CDR3 length equals 12 residues. The germline CDR1 and CDR2 sequences are SQVTM and ANQGSEA.

The sample holds one count of this clone. The V and J genes are TRBV29-1 and TRBJ2-7; D tentatively fits TRBD1 or TRBD2 (5 bases each). Germline V gene sequence: CDR1 SQVTM, CDR2 ANQGSEA. Trimming took 0 bases from V and 3 from J, leaving 18 bases between them. This CDR3 is 16 amino acids long. The DNA for the CDR3 is TGCAGCGTTGAAGATCCCTCTCGGGGCAGGGACTACGAGCAGTACTTC. It yields the protein CSVEDPSRGRDYEQYF.

The chain employs TRBV7-8 and TRBJ2-1; 10 nucleotides line up with TRBD2. With V trimmed by 5 bases and J by 8 bases, 15 bases remained unmatched. The CDR3 runs 17 residues. The germline V gene has CDR1 SGHVS and CDR2 FQNEAQ. The CDR3 bases are TGTGCCAGCAGCCCCCTAAGAGCGGGAGGGCCGGTGGATGAGCAGTTCTTC. Translation gives CASSPLRAGGPVDEQFF.

The rearrangement links TRBV29-1 to TRBJ2-5; D is perhaps TRBD1 (6 bases). The CDR3 covers 12 residues. Germline CDR1 is SQVTM and CDR2 is ANQGSEA. V lost 5 bases to trimming and J lost 3 bases, with 10 bases between them. CDR3 coding DNA: TGCAGCGTTAGGTGGACAGAAGAGACCCAGTACTTC. Protein sequence: CSVRWTEETQYF. Drawing the rest from reference TRBV29-1 and TRBJ2-5, the complete variable domain is SAVISQKPSRDICQRGTSLTIQCQVDSQVTMMFWYRQQPGQSLTLIATANQGSEATYESGFVIDKFPISRPNLTFSTLTVSNMSPEDSSIYLCSVRWTEETQYFGPGTRLLVL.

The chain carries TRBV5-4 and TRBJ2-3; 7 bases fit TRBD2. Germline CDR1 and CDR2: SGHNT and YYREEE (reference sequence). This CDR3 comprises 14 residues. Trimming removed 4 bases from V and 6 bases from J; junction bases left unmatched: 8. The CDR3 region has the DNA TGTGCCAGCAGCCCCGGGGGGATGGGGGATACGCAGTATTTT. Translating gives CASSPGGMGDTQYF.

V is TRBV9 and J is TRBJ2-3, with TRBD1 matching 8 bases. The V and J ends lost 3 bases and 3 bases, in that order; junction bases with no gene match: 15. CDR1 is SGDLS, CDR2 YYNGEE, per germline. The CDR3 has 18 residues. CDR3 nucleotides: TGTGCCAGCAGCGCACCGTACGGGGCAGGGGGCCTTACAGATACGCAGTATTTT. Its translation: CASSAPYGAGGLTDTQYF.

This clone was observed a handful of times. The rearrangement links TRBV6-6 to TRBJ1-5; no definite D call. V lost 8 bases, J lost 5 bases, and 16 bases lay in between. The length of the CDR3 is 14 residues. Germline V gives CDR1 MNHNY, CDR2 SVGAGI (reference sequence). The CDR3 sequence is CASQTGQSHQPQHF. The CDR3, as DNA: TGTGCCAGCCAGACCGGGCAGTCTCATCAGCCCCAGCATTTT.

The chain recombines TRBV28 with TRBJ2-1, with D perhaps assigned TRBD1 or TRBD2 (5 bases each). V lost 3 bases and J lost 7, with 7 bases in between. The CDR3 sequence is 12 residues long. Germline CDR1 is MDHEN and CDR2 is SYDVKM. The CDR3 bases are TGTGCCAGCAGTTTCTGGGGGAATGAGCAGTTCTTC. Translating gives CASSFWGNEQFF.

This chain uses TRBV5-1 with TRBJ2-3; 10 nucleotides align to TRBD2. Trimming at V came to 2 bases and at J to 0 bases, leaving 3 bases not matched to a gene. The CDR3 is 16 amino acids. Germline-derived CDR1 and CDR2 are SGHRS and YFSETQ. CDR3: CASSFKRGGSTDTQYF. In nucleotides, the CDR3 is TGCGCCAGCAGCTTCAAGCGGGGGGGGAGCACAGATACGCAGTATTTT.

The chain joins TRBV30 to TRBJ2-3; 7 bases agree with TRBD1. Germline CDR1 and CDR2: GTSNPN and SVGIG (reference sequence). V trimming: 2 bases; J trimming: 1 base; junction bases outside the gene matches: 0. The length of the CDR3 is 13 residues. CDR3 sequence: CAWSQGGTDTQYF. The DNA of the CDR3 is TGTGCCTGGAGTCAGGGGGGCACAGATACGCAGTATTTT.

V usage is TRBV13 and J usage is TRBJ2-1, with 11 bases fitting TRBD2. Trimming took 5 bases from V and 4 from J; bases not matched to a gene: 16. CDR1 and CDR2 from the germline V gene are PRHDT and FYEKMQ (reference sequence). This CDR3 has 19 residues. Here the CDR3 reads CASSPQTSGTPKGYNEQFF. CDR3 nucleotide sequence: TGTGCCAGCAGCCCGCAGACTAGCGGGACCCCAAAGGGTTACAATGAGCAGTTCTTC.

The V and J genes are TRBV9 and TRBJ2-1; TRBD1 aligns across 10 bases. J was trimmed by 6 bases and V by 4 bases; bases with no gene match: 10. The CDR3 is made up of 16 amino acids. Germline V gene data show CDR1 as SGDLS and CDR2 as YYNGEE. CDR3 nucleotide sequence: TGTGCCAGCAGCCCCCGCGGGACAGGGGTTGCCAATGAGCAGTTCTTC. This sequence encodes CASSPRGTGVANEQFF.

The chain recombines TRBV9 with TRBJ2-2; D not resolved. CDR3 length equals 13 residues. Trimming left V 3 bases short and J 3 bases short, with 6 bases between. The germline CDR1 and CDR2 sequences are SGDLS and YYNGEE. In DNA, the CDR3 is TGTGCCAGCAGCGGGCCGGACACCGGGGAGCTGTTTTTT. Translated: CASSGPDTGELFF.

V and J are TRBV6-9 and TRBJ2-7, with a possible D match to TRBD1 (6 bases). Per germline, CDR1 MNHGY and CDR2 SVAAGI. Trimming took 3 bases from V and 7 from J, leaving 13 bases between them. The CDR3 has 13 residues. The CDR3 is CASSYGQPREQYF. The CDR3 DNA is TGTGCCAGCAGTTACGGACAGCCGCGGGAGCAGTACTTC.

The chain combines TRBV27 with TRBJ1-4; D ambiguous. Deletions cut 0 bases from V and 0 bases from J, with 8 bases between. The CDR3 has 16 amino acids. Germline V gene data show CDR1 as MNHEY and CDR2 as SMNVEV (reference sequence). As DNA, the CDR3 is TGTGCCAGCAGTTTATCCGCCGGGGCAACTAATGAAAAACTGTTTTTT. It yields the protein CASSLSAGATNEKLFF.

The gene calls are TRBV9 and TRBJ1-3, with 8 positions matching TRBD1. The CDR3 extends over 17 amino acids. J was trimmed by 0 bases and V by 3 bases; bases with no gene match: 8. Germline V gene lookup returns CDR1 SGDLS and CDR2 YYNGEE. CDR3 DNA sequence: TGTGCCAGCAGCGCTCCGGACAGGGAAGGCTCTGGAAACACCATATATTTT. Translating gives CASSAPDREGSGNTIYF.

The rearrangement joins TRBV9 to TRBJ2-2, with unresolved D. Germline V gene sequence: CDR1 SGDLS, CDR2 YYNGEE. V was pared by 1 base and J by 1 base, with 11 bases between. CDR3 length: 16 residues. The CDR3 DNA sequence: TGTGCCAGCAGCGTAACGTTTGGAGTGAACACCGGGGAGCTGTTTTTT. Translation gives CASSVTFGVNTGELFF.

V and J are TRBV28 and TRBJ2-1, with 10 positions matching TRBD2. Germline values: CDR1 MDHEN, CDR2 SYDVKM. This CDR3 contains 14 residues. Trimming removed 10 bases from V and 5 bases from J; junction bases left unmatched: 8. In DNA form, the CDR3 reads TGTGCCACCCAGAGCGGGGGGGCGGACAATGAGCAGTTCTTC. It yields the protein CATQSGGADNEQFF.

V is TRBV19 and J is TRBJ2-1; 12 bases match TRBD2. Germline V gene data show CDR1 as LNHDA and CDR2 as SQIVND (reference sequence). The CDR3 has 14 amino acids. V lost 6 bases and J lost 3; bases outside the gene matches: 0. The DNA for the CDR3 is TGTGCCAGTAGACTAGCGGGAGGCTACAATGAGCAGTTCTTC. Translated: CASRLAGGYNEQFF.

The chain has TRBV19 and TRBJ2-7, with 9 bases matching TRBD1. Germline V lookup: CDR1 LNHDA, CDR2 SQIVND (reference sequence). V was pared by 7 bases and J by 2 bases, with 6 bases of the junction left unmatched. The CDR3 totals 14 residues. CDR3 loop: CASTTGTGTYEQYF. The CDR3 DNA follows: TGTGCCAGTACCACCGGGACAGGGACCTACGAGCAGTACTTC.